One sample yielded the 2 T cell receptor beta chains listed below, sequenced in a study of post-analysis software for immune sequencing data. Study conclusions and caveats: Among 4 or 5 TRBV segments more frequent in patients than controls were TRBV5-6, TRBV5-1 and TRBV20-1.

No antigen has been assigned to these receptors. Researchers reported that TCR beta cDNA libraries carried unique molecular identifiers. One entry per CDR3 protein results from TCRdb running MiXCR on the PCR reads. The sample has about 460,000 distinct CDR3 sequences, around 40% seen once. Sequencing was done on a sample of blood. The receptors were gathered from a girl aged 5-17 years with multiple sclerosis.

The sample holds a few counts of this clonotype. The chain couples TRBV7-2 to TRBJ2-1; 7 bases align to TRBD1. From germline, CDR1 is SGHTA and CDR2 FQGNSA. Unmatched junction bases numbered 3, after V lost 2 bases and J lost 5 bases. CDR3 size: 14 residues. In DNA, the CDR3 is TGTGCCAGCAGCTTAAACAGGGGCCACAATGAGCAGTTCTTC. This sequence encodes CASSLNRGHNEQFF. Variable domain in full (rest from reference TRBV7-2 and TRBJ2-1): GAGVSQSPSNKVTEKGKDVELRCDPISGHTALYWYRQSLGQGLEFLIYFQGNSAPDKSGLPSDRFSAERTGGSVSTLTIQRTQQEDSAVYLCASSLNRGHNEQFFGPGTRLTVL.

In this sample, this clonotype turned up once. V and J are TRBV28 and TRBJ1-1, with TRBD1 identical over 10 bases. The CDR3 totals 15 residues. CDR1 is MDHEN and CDR2 is SYDVKM in the germline V gene. V gave up 5 bases and J gave up 3 bases; unmatched junction bases: 6. The CDR3 DNA is TGTGCCAGCAGTGGATCCGGGACAGGGGACACTGAAGCTTTCTTT. Protein product: CASSGSGTGDTEAFF.